The T cell receptor beta chain described here comes from a study of cytotoxic CD8 clonotypes in ibrutinib-treated CLL. Per germline, CDR1 SGHRS and CDR2 YFSETQ. Trimming shortened V by 4 bases and J by 1 base, and 11 bases separated the two germline ends. This CDR3 is 14 amino acids long. TCRdb keeps only in-frame clones here, not all; method: immunoSEQ multiplex PCR. The sample yields about 130,000 clones, about three quarters seen once. Study-level results: Once treatment began, public clonotypes, which were uncommon, contracted or stayed stable.

With regard to this clone: The antigen is not known.

This sample comprised PBMCs, obtained after 24 months of ibrutinib treatment. The TCR was taken from a human donor with chronic lymphocytic leukemia. The chain joins TRBV5-1 to TRBJ1-2; a possible D gene is TRBD1 (5 bases). CDR3 DNA: TGCGCCAGCAGCCCCCGAGACAGTAACTATGGCTACACCTTC. Encoded protein: CASSPRDSNYGYTF. The whole variable domain, remainder taken from reference TRBV5-1 and TRBJ1-2, is KAGVTQTPRYLIKTRGQQVTLSCSPISGHRSVSWYQQTPGQGLQFLFEYFSETQRNKGNFPGRFSGRQFSNSRSEMNVSTLELGDSALYLCASSPRDSNYGYTFGSGTRLTVV.